This T cell receptor beta chain came from a study of cytomegalovirus exposure and HLA in healthy donors. While unrecorded immune exposures were likely, the donors were nominally healthy when sampled. About this clone: No antigen is known for it.

Germline V CDR1 and CDR2: SGHNT, YYREEE (reference sequence). V was cut by 2 bases and J by 4 bases, with 18 bases left in between. CDR3 length equals 16 residues. General study results and limits: As a later analysis showed, a missense DCLRE1C variant was linked to trimming of TCR beta V- and J-genes.

Researchers ran the PCR with 60 Vbeta and 13 Jbeta primers. Sequencing was performed with immunoSEQ multiplex PCR; in TCRdb, only in-frame clones are kept and a portion is missing. The repertoire holds around 280,000 clones, with about 90% as singletons. This chain uses TRBV5-4 with TRBJ2-5; the D gene is possibly TRBD1 (5 bases). This TCR was sampled from a woman younger than 30 in good health and CMV-seronegative. Material for sequencing was PBMCs. In nucleotides, the CDR3 is TGTGCCAGCAGCTTTGGAGTTGAGGACACGGGAGAGACCCAGTACTTC. Translated: CASSFGVEDTGETQYF.